This T cell receptor beta chain was retrieved from a study of T cells in localized non-small cell lung cancer (dated by TCRdb to the early 2020s). The study in broad terms: The study examined T cell repertoires in approximately 240 patients with early-stage NSCLC and compared tumors with uninvolved tumor-adjacent lungs. The cohort comprised a few hundred treatment-naïve NSCLC patients with resected, localized lung tumors. NSCLC patients had a mean age of approximately 70 years, and 120 to 150 were male and around 99 female. Results the study describes overall, beyond this receptor: Higher blood T cell density associated with longer overall survival, while higher adjacent-lung clonality associated with shorter survival. Because the study design was exploratory, TCR variables were selected using unadjusted p-values without false-discovery rate correction. Uninvolved tumor-adjacent lung showed the highest T cell clonality, higher than tumor, which suggests more focused antigenic responses in the uninvolved tumor-adjacent lung. Of the top 100 tumor clones, a median of approximately 60 were detected in paired uninvolved adjacent lung; around 27 were also among that lung's top 100. Because multi-region tumor sequencing was not performed, intratumor heterogeneity could not be ruled out.

TCR beta CDR3 regions were sequenced from DNA using the immunoSEQ Assay. In the paper's pipeline: T cell density was computed as TCR beta template counts normalized to usable DNA estimated by amplifying housekeeping genes. The preseqR package was used to estimate richness by extrapolating to 400,000 templates for PBMC samples and to 120,000 templates for tissue samples. Clonality was defined by subtracting Pielou's evenness from one. Tissue-enriched TCRs were identified by differential abundance testing using productive amino-acid clonotypes, minimum total count 5 and alpha 0.1. Repertoire overlap between compartments was quantified with the Jaccard Index and Morisita Overlap Index. GLIPH clustered TCR beta CDR3s with public tetramer-defined viral CDR3s; viral motifs required at least three viral sequences plus V-gene enrichment. Drawn from immuneACCESS, this table holds only the in-frame rearrangements with V and J called that TCRdb kept. Clones are partly lost; checked studies trace under half to an unresolved V gene and leave the rest unexplained. From that table come the V and J calls and clone size; the DNA was used to work out D and trimming. In all, the sample holds tens of thousands of clones, and 80% to 90% of those were seen once. The ten top clones hold 0.9% to 1.4% of the sample.

At diagnosis, tumor, uninvolved tumor-adjacent lung and peripheral blood were collected and then preserved as a mix of FFPE and fresh-frozen material. For TCR repertoire profiling, blood samples were analyzed as peripheral blood mononuclear cells. V is pared back by 3 bases and J by 0 bases, with 8 bases lying between the germline termini. The CDR3 spans 13 residues, from the cysteine through the phenylalanine. The entry retains the CDR3 DNA only, 39 bases that are in frame from base 1. The germline V gene (reference sequence) yields GTSNPN for CDR1 and SVGIG for CDR2. This clone was found once. The specificity of this receptor is unknown. The input lacks base qualities; no much larger clone sits a single base away.

This sequence was found in a woman aged 35-75 years with stage I lung adenocarcinoma. This sample comprised peripheral blood, obtained before any cancer treatment. The chain is encoded by TRBV30 joined to TRBJ1-1, with an unclear D gene assignment. In nucleotide form, the sequence is TGTGCCTGGAGGGAGGTTGTGAACACTGAAGCTTTCTTT. It encodes CAWREVVNTEAFF.